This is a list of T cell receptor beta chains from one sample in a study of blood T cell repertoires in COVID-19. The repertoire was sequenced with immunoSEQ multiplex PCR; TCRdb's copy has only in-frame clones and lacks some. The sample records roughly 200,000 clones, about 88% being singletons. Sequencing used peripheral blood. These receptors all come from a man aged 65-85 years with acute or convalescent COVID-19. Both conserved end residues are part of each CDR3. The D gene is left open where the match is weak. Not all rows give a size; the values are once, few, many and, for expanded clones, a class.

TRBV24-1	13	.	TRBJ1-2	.	CATSKQGNYGYTF	TGTGCCACCAGTAAGCAGGGCAACTATGGCTACACCTTC
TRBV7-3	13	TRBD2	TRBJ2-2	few	CASSPGGAGELFF	TGTGCCAGCAGCCCGGGAGGGGCCGGGGAGCTGTTTTTT
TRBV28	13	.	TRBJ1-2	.	CASRDTSNYGYTF	TGTGCCAGCAGGGACACGTCGAACTATGGCTACACCTTC
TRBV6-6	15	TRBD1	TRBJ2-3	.	CASSYVGTGTDTQYF	TGTGCCAGCAGTTACGTCGGGACAGGGACAGATACGCAGTATTTT
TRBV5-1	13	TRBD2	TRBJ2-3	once	CASSFRTRDTQYF	TGCGCCAGCAGCTTCCGGACTAGAGATACGCAGTATTTT
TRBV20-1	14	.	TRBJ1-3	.	CSASRGGSGNTIYF	TGCAGTGCTAGTCGTGGGGGGTCTGGAAACACCATATATTTT
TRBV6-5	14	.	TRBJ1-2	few	CASSYGGVTSGYTF	TGTGCCAGCAGTTATGGGGGCGTAACATCCGGCTACACCTTC
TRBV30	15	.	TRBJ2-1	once	CAWSSPGIENNEQFF	TGTGCCTGGAGTTCCCCGGGGATAGAGAATAATGAGCAGTTCTTC
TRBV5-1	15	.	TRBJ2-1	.	CASSYTTYSYNEQFF	TGCGCCAGCAGCTACACGACATACTCCTACAATGAGCAGTTCTTC
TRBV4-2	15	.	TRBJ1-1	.	CASSQDLITVGEAFF	TGTGCCAGCAGCCAAGATCTAATTACAGTAGGAGAAGCTTTCTTT
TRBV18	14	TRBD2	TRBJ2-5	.	CASSPPTSGETQYF	TGTGCCAGCTCACCACCGACTAGCGGAGAGACCCAGTACTTC
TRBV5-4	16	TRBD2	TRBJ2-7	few	CASSLGGGRASYEQYF	TGTGCCAGCAGCTTGGGTGGCGGGAGGGCCTCCTACGAGCAGTACTTC
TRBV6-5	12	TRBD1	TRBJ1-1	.	CASTTLTGNTFF	TGTGCCAGCACCACTCTGACAGGGAATACTTTCTTT
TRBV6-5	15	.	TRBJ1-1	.	CASSSSTTSDTEAFF	TGTGCCAGCAGTAGCTCGACAACATCGGACACTGAAGCTTTCTTT
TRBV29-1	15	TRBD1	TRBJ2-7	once	CSVEGGQGRMNEQYF	TGCAGCGTTGAAGGAGGACAGGGGCGGATGAACGAGCAGTACTTC
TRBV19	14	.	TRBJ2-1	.	CASSMRDSYNEQFF	TGTGCCAGTAGTATGCGGGACTCCTACAATGAGCAGTTCTTC
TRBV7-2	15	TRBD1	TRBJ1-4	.	CASSKTGGVNEKLFF	TGTGCCAGCAGCAAGACAGGGGGCGTCAATGAAAAACTGTTTTTT
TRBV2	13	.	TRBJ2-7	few	CASSTTYGYEQYF	TGTGCCAGCAGTACCACTTACGGCTACGAGCAGTACTTC
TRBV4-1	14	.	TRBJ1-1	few	CASSLEDMNTEAFF	TGCGCCAGCAGCCTCGAAGACATGAACACTGAAGCTTTCTTT
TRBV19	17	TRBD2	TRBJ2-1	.	CASSILSSGREVNEQFF	TGTGCCAGTAGTATCCTAAGCAGCGGGAGGGAGGTAAATGAGCAGTTCTTC
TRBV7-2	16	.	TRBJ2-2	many	CASSLFSSSPTGELFF	TGTGCCAGCAGCTTATTTTCCAGTAGCCCCACCGGGGAGCTGTTTTTT
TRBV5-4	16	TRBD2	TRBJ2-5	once	CASSLKDLAGAETQYF	TGTGCCAGCAGCCTGAAGGACCTAGCGGGAGCGGAGACCCAGTACTTC
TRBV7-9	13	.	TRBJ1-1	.	CASSPRGQGKAFF	TGTGCCAGCAGCCCCCGGGGACAAGGGAAAGCTTTCTTT
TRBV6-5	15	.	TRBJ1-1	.	CASSHPTGLDTEAFF	TGTGCCAGCAGCCATCCCACAGGGCTTGACACTGAAGCTTTCTTT
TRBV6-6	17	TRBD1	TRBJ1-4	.	CASSRFSSQGGNEKLFF	TGTGCCAGCAGCCGATTCTCTTCACAGGGGGGTAATGAAAAACTGTTTTTT
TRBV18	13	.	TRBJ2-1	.	CASSPQNLNEQFF	TGTGCCAGCTCACCACAAAATCTCAATGAGCAGTTCTTC
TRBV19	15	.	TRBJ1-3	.	CASSIQGNSGNTIYF	TGTGCCAGTAGTATACAGGGAAACTCTGGAAACACCATATATTTT
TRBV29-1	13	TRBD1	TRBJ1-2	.	CSVGGGPLQGYTF	TGCAGCGTTGGAGGGGGCCCTCTTCAGGGCTACACCTTC
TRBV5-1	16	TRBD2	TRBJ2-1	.	CASSLLAGRSYNEQFF	TGCGCCAGCAGCTTGCTAGCGGGCCGATCCTACAATGAGCAGTTCTTC
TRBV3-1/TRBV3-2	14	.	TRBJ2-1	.	CASSPSFGGDEQFF	TGTGCCAGCAGCCCTAGCTTCGGAGGGGATGAGCAGTTCTTC
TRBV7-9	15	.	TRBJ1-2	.	CASSLVGGVGYGYTF	TGTGCCAGCAGCTTAGTCGGGGGAGTCGGCTATGGCTACACCTTC
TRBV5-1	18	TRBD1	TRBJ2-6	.	CASSLAYRQGTGANVLTF	TGCGCCAGCAGCTTGGCCTACCGACAGGGAACGGGGGCCAACGTCCTGACTTTC
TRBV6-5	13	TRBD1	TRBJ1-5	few	CASREGQYQPQHF	TGTGCCAGCAGGGAGGGACAGTATCAGCCCCAGCATTTT
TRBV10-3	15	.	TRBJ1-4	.	CAISDSKRLSEKLFF	TGTGCCATCAGTGACTCTAAGAGGCTGTCGGAAAAACTGTTTTTT
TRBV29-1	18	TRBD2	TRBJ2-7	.	CSVAGRLSTSGRRYEQYF	TGCAGCGTTGCGGGGCGATTGTCGACTAGCGGGAGAAGATACGAGCAGTACTTC
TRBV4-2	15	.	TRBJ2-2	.	CASSPGTANTGELFF	TGTGCCAGCAGCCCCGGGACTGCGAACACCGGGGAGCTGTTTTTT
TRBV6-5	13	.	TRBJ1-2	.	CASSYQGGGGYTF	TGTGCCAGCAGTTACCAGGGAGGCGGTGGCTACACCTTC
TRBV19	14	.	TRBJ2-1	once	CASSPGLRGNEQFF	TGTGCCAGTAGTCCGGGACTCAGGGGGAATGAGCAGTTCTTC
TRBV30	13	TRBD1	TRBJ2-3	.	CARRDRGTDTQYF	TGTGCCCGCCGGGACAGGGGGACAGATACGCAGTATTTT
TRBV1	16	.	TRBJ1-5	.	CTSSRAERVPNQPQHF	TGCACCAGCAGCCGAGCGGAGAGGGTCCCGAATCAGCCCCAGCATTTT
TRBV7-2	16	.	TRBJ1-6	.	CASSLAGGTLSGALHF	TGTGCCAGCAGCTTAGCGGGGGGGACACTCTCTGGAGCCCTCCACTTT
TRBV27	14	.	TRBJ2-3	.	CASSLGFMRDTQYF	TGTGCCAGCAGTTTAGGGTTTATGCGGGATACGCAGTATTTT